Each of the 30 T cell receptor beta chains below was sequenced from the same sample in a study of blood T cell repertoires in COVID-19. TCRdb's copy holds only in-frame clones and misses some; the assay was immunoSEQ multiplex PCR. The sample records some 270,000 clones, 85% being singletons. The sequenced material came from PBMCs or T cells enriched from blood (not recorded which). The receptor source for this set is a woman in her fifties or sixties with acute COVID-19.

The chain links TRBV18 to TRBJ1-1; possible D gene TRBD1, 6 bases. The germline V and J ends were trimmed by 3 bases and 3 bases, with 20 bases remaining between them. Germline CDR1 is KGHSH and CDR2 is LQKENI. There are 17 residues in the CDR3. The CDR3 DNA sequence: TGTGCCAGCTCACCCCGACAGCACCCAGGGGCAGACACTGAAGCTTTCTTT. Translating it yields CASSPRQHPGADTEAFF.

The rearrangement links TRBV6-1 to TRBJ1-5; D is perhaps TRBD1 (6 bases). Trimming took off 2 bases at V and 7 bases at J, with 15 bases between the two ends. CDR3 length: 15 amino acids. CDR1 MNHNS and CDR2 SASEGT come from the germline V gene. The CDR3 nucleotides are TGTGCCAGCAGTGAATTCCAGGGGAAGGGACAGCCCCAGCATTTT. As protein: CASSEFQGKGQPQHF.

The CDR3 reads CASRKDRGGTEAFF. The CDR3 DNA is TGTGCCAGCAGGAAGGACAGGGGGGGCACTGAAGCTTTCTTT. The chain is built from TRBV2 and TRBJ1-1; TRBD1 matches at 10 bases. Germline loops: CDR1 SNHLY, CDR2 FYNNEI. This CDR3 has 14 residues. Trimming at V came to 6 bases and at J to 4 bases, leaving 5 bases not matched to a gene.

CDR3 DNA: TGTGCCTGGAGTCGGCGGGGGAGGCCTAACTATGGCTACACCTTC. It yields the protein CAWSRRGRPNYGYTF. J is TRBJ1-2 and V is TRBV30; D possibly corresponds to TRBD1 (5 bases). CDR1 and CDR2 (germline): GTSNPN, SVGIG (reference sequence). V was shortened by 2 bases and J by 0 bases, with 13 bases between the two germline ends. This CDR3 comprises 15 residues.

The CDR3 DNA reads TGTGCCAGCAGCTTAGGACAGGGGATGTATGGCTACACCTTC. It translates to CASSLGQGMYGYTF. J is TRBJ1-2 and V is TRBV7-9, with 8 bases identical to TRBD1. The CDR3 runs 14 residues. V was clipped by 1 base and J by 5 bases; unmatched bases: 3. Germline assignment: CDR1 SEHNR and CDR2 FQNEAQ (reference sequence).

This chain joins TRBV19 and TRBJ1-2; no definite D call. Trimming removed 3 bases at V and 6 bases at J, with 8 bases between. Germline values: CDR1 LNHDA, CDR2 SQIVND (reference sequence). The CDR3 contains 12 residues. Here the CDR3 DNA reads TGTGCCAGTAGTATGGCCTCTGATGGCTACACCTTC. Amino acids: CASSMASDGYTF.

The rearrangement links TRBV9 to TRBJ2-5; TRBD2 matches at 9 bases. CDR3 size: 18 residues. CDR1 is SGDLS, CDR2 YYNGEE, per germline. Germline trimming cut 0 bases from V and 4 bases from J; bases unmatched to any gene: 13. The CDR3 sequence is CASSVGVAGARVGETQYF. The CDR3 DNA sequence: TGTGCCAGCAGCGTAGGGGTAGCGGGGGCAAGGGTAGGAGAGACCCAGTACTTC.

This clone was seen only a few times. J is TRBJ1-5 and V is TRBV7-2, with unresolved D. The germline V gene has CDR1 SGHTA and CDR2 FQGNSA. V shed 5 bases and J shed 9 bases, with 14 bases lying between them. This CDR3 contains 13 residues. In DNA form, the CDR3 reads TGTGCCAGCAGCGTAGAAAAGGGAGGGCCCCAGCATTTT. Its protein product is CASSVEKGGPQHF.

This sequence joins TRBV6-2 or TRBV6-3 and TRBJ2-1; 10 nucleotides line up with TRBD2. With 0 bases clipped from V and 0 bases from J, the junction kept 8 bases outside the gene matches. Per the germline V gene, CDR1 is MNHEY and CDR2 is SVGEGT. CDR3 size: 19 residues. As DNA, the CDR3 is TGTGCCAGCAGTTACTCGACTAGCGGGCACCCCAGCTCCTACAATGAGCAGTTCTTC. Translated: CASSYSTSGHPSSYNEQFF.

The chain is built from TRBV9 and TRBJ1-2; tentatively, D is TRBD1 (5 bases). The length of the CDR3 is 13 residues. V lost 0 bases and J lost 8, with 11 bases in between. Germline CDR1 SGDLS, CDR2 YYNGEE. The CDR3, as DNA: TGTGCCAGCAGCGTAGTGGGGCGTGGGGGCTACACCTTC. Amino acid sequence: CASSVVGRGGYTF.

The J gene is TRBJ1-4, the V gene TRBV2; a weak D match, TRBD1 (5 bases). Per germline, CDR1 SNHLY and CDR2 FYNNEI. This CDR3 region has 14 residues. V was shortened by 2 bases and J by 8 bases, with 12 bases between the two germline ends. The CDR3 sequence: CASSETGVGEKLFF. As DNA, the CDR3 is TGTGCCAGCAGTGAAACGGGGGTAGGCGAAAAACTGTTTTTT.

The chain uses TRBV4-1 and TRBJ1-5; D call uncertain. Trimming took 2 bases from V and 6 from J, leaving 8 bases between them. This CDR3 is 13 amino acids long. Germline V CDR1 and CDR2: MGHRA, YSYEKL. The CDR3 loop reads CASSQSPGQPQHF. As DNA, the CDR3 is TGCGCCAGCAGCCAATCCCCCGGTCAGCCCCAGCATTTT.

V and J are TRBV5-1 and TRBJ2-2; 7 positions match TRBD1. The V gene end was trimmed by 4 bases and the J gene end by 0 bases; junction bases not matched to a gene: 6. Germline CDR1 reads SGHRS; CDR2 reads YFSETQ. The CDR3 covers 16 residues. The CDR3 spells CASSPPGQPNTGELFF. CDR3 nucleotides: TGCGCCAGCAGCCCCCCGGGACAGCCGAACACCGGGGAGCTGTTTTTT.

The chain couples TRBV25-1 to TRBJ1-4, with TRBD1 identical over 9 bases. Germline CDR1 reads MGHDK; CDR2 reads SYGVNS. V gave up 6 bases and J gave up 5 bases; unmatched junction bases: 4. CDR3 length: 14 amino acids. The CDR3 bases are TGTGCCAGCAGCTTGACAGGGGGAAATGAAAAACTGTTTTTT. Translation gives CASSLTGGNEKLFF.

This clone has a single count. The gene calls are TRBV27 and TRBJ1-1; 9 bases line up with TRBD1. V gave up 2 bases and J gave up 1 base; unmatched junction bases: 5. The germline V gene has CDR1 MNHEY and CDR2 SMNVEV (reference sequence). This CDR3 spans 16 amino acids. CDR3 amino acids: CASSLLPGQGNTEAFF. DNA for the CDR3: TGTGCCAGCAGTTTACTCCCGGGACAGGGGAACACTGAAGCTTTCTTT.

The CDR3 DNA reads as TGTGCCAGCAGTTTCAGGGGGAGCACTGAAGCTTTCTTT. Translating it yields CASSFRGSTEAFF. V and J are TRBV27 and TRBJ1-1; 7 bases map to TRBD1. Germline V CDR1 and CDR2: MNHEY, SMNVEV (reference sequence). Unmatched junction bases numbered 2, after V lost 3 bases and J lost 4 bases. The CDR3 sequence is 13 residues long.

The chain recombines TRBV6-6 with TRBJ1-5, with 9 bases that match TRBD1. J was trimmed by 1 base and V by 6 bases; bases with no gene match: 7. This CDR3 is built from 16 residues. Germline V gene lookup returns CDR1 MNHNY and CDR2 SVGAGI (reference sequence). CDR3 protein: CASSPGQGGSNQPQHF. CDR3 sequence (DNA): TGTGCCAGCAGCCCGGGACAGGGAGGGAGCAATCAGCCCCAGCATTTT.

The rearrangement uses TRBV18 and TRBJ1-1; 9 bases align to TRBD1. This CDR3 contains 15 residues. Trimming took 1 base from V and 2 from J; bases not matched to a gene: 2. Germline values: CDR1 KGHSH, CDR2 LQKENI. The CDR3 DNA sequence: TGTGCCAGCTCACCACGGGGACAGGGAAACACTGAAGCTTTCTTT. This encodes CASSPRGQGNTEAFF.

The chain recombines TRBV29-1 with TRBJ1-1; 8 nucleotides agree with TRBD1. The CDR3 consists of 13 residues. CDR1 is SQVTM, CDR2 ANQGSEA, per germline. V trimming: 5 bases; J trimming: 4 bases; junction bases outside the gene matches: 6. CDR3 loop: CSVSDRGLTEAFF. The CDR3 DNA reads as TGCAGCGTTTCCGACAGGGGCCTCACTGAAGCTTTCTTT.

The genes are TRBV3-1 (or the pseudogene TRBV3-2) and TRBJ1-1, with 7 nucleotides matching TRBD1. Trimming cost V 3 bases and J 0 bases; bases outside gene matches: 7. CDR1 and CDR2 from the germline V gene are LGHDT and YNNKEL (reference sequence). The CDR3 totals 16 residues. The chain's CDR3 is CASSHTIQGMNTEAFF. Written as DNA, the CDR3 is TGTGCCAGCAGCCACACGATACAGGGGATGAACACTGAAGCTTTCTTT.

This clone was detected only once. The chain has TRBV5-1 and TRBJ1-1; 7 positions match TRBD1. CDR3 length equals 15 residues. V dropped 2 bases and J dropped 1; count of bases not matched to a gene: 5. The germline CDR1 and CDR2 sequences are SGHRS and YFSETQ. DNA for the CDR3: TGCGCCAGCAGCTTCCAGGGGGGATGGAACACTGAAGCTTTCTTT. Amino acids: CASSFQGGWNTEAFF.

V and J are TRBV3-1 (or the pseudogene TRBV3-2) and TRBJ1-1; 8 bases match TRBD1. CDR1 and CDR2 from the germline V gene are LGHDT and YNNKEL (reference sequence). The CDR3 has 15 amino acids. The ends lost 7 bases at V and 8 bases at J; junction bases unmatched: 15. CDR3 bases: TGTGCCAGCAACATTATGCGTCCCCGGGACAGGGAAGCTTTCTTT. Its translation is CASNIMRPRDREAFF.

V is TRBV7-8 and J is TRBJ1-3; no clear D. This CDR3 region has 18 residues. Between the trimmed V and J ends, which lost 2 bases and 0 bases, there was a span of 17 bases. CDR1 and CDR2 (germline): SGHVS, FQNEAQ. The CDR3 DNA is TGTGCCAGCAGCTTATATTATGAGGGCCGCAGCTCTGGAAACACCATATATTTT. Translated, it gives CASSLYYEGRSSGNTIYF. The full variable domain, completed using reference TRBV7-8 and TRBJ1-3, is GAGVSQSPRYKVAKRGQDVALRCDPISGHVSLFWYQQALGQGPEFLTYFQNEAQLDKSGLPSDRFFAERPEGSVSTLKIQRTQQEDSAVYLCASSLYYEGRSSGNTIYFGEGSWLTVV.

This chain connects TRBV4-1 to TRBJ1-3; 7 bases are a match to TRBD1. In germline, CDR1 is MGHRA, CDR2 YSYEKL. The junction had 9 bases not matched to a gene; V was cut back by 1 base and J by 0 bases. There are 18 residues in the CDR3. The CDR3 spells CASSQAGQPILSGNTIYF. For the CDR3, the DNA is TGCGCCAGCAGCCAAGCGGGACAGCCGATACTCTCTGGAAACACCATATATTTT.

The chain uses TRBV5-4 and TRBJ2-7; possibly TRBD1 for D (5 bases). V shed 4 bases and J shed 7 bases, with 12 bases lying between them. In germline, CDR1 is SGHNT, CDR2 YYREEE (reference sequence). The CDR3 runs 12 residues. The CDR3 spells CASSRLGREQYF. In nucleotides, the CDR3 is TGTGCCAGCAGCCGGCTGGGGCGGGAGCAGTACTTC.

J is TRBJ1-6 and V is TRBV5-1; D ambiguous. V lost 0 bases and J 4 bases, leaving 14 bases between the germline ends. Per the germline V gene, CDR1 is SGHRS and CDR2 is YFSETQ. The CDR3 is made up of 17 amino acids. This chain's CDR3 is CASSLAGTLGYNSPLHF. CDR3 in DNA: TGCGCCAGCAGCTTGGCCGGCACCCTAGGTTATAATTCACCCCTCCACTTT.

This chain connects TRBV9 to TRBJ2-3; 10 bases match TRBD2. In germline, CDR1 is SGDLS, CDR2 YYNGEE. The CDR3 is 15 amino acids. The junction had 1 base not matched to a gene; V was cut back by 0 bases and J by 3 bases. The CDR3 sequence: CASSVELAGTDTQYF. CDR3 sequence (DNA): TGTGCCAGCAGCGTAGAACTAGCGGGAACAGATACGCAGTATTTT.

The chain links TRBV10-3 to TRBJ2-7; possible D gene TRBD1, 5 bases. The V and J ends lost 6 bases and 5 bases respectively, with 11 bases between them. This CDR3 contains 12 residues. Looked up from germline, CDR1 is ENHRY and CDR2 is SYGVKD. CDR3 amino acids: CAIRGTGDEQYF. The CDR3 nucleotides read TGTGCCATCAGAGGAACAGGAGACGAGCAGTACTTC.

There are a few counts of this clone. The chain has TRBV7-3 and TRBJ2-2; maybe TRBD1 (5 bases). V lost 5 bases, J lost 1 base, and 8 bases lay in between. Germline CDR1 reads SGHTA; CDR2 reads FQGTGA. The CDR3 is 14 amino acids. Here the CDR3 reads CASSPQGNTGELFF. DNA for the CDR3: TGTGCCAGCAGCCCGCAGGGGAACACCGGGGAGCTGTTTTTT.

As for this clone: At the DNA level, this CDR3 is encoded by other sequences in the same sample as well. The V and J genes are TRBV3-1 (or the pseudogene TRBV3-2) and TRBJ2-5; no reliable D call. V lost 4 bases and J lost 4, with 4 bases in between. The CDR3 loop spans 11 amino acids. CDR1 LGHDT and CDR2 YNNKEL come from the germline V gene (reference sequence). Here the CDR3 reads CASSPGETQYF. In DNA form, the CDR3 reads TGTGCCAGCAGCCCCGGAGAGACCCAGTACTTC.